Shown below are 28 T cell receptor beta chains from a single sample sequenced in a study of T-cell reconstitution after alpha-beta-depleted transplantation in children. Unique molecular identifiers were incorporated when the TCRbeta library was constructed. TCRdb reprocessed the PCR reads with MiXCR, giving one entry per CDR3 protein. The sample gives around 340,000 distinct CDR3 sequences, less than 15% of which show up once; about 4% is in the top ten. The sample consisted of PBMCs, taken from the stem cell graft. The receptors come from a human donor who donated a stem cell graft to a child with Fanconi anemia.

This clonotype was seen a handful of times. The chain joins TRBV11-2 to TRBJ2-3; D may be TRBD1 or TRBD2 (5 bases each). The CDR3 sequence is 14 residues long. With 5 bases removed from V and 2 bases from J, the gap between germline ends came to 11 bases. The germline gives CDR1 SGHAT, CDR2 FQNNGV. The CDR3 DNA reads TGTGCCAGCAGCACCGGGACGCCCACAGATACGCAGTATTTT. It codes for CASSTGTPTDTQYF. The entire variable domain, with the rest obtained from reference TRBV11-2 and TRBJ2-3, is as follows: EAGVAQSPRYKIIEKRQSVAFWCNPISGHATLYWYQQILGQGPKLLIQFQNNGVVDDSQLPKDRFSAERLKGVDSTLKIQPAKLEDSAVYLCASSTGTPTDTQYFGPGTRLTVL.

The chain employs TRBV5-6 and TRBJ2-2; 8 bases are shared with TRBD1. Germline loops: CDR1 SGHDT, CDR2 YYEEEE. Trimming cost V 2 bases and J 3 bases; bases outside gene matches: 9. This CDR3 comprises 17 residues. CDR3 bases: TGTGCCAGCAGCTTCGGCGCAGGGGGCACGGACACCGGGGAGCTGTTTTTT. This gives the protein CASSFGAGGTDTGELFF.

There are many counts of this clonotype. The chain uses TRBV7-9 and TRBJ2-2; D is perhaps TRBD1 (6 bases). Per the germline V gene, CDR1 is SEHNR and CDR2 is FQNEAQ (reference sequence). The CDR3 is 16 residues long. V was pared by 7 bases and J by 6 bases, with 21 bases between. This chain's CDR3 is CASTSLTGRIAGELFF. The CDR3 bases are TGTGCCAGCACCTCTCTAACAGGGCGGATTGCCGGGGAGCTGTTTTTT.

The genes are TRBV5-1 and TRBJ2-7; the D gene could be TRBD1 or TRBD2 (5 bases each). Trimming removed 0 bases at V and 9 bases at J, with 19 bases between. Per the germline V gene, CDR1 is SGHRS and CDR2 is YFSETQ. The length of the CDR3 is 15 residues. CDR3 sequence reads: CASSLDGTTEAGQYF. Written as DNA, the CDR3 is TGCGCCAGCAGCTTGGATGGGACCACCGAAGCTGGGCAGTACTTC.

The chain recombines TRBV7-8 with TRBJ2-2, with TRBD1 as a possible D gene (5 bases). This CDR3 has 13 residues. Trimming left V 8 bases short and J 4 bases short, with 11 bases between. Germline V gene sequence: CDR1 SGHVS, CDR2 FQNEAQ. For the CDR3, the DNA is TGTGCCAGCCTAGGGGCAACCACCGGGGAGCTGTTTTTT. This gives the protein CASLGATTGELFF.

V is TRBV5-1 and J is TRBJ2-7; 7 nucleotides line up with TRBD1. V was clipped by 4 bases and J by 0 bases; unmatched bases: 4. There are 14 residues in the CDR3. Germline CDR1 and CDR2: SGHRS and YFSETQ. CDR3 sequence (DNA): TGCGCCAGCAGCAAGGGACAGTTCTCCTACGAGCAGTACTTC. Amino acids: CASSKGQFSYEQYF.

The chain employs TRBV14 and TRBJ2-7; D gene unclear. V dropped 0 bases and J dropped 1 base, with 7 bases sitting between them. This CDR3 is built from 14 residues. The V gene's germline CDR1 is SGHDN and CDR2 FVKESK. The CDR3 region has the DNA TGTGCCAGCAGCCAAGATGAGTCATCCTACGAGCAGTACTTC. Amino acid sequence: CASSQDESSYEQYF. The entire variable domain, with the rest obtained from reference TRBV14 and TRBJ2-7, is as follows: EAGVTQFPSHSVIEKGQTVTLRCDPISGHDNLYWYRRVMGKEIKFLLHFVKESKQDESGMPNNRFLAERTGGTYSTLKVQPAELEDSGVYFCASSQDESSYEQYFGPGTRLTVT.

Only a few counts were recorded for this clonotype. The chain is built from TRBV6-1 and TRBJ2-5; D gene uncertain. The V end lost 4 bases, the J end lost 13 bases, and 19 bases lay between the germline ends. Germline CDR1 MNHNS, CDR2 SASEGT. The CDR3 runs to 13 residues. CDR3 region: CASSAHSLASLYF. In nucleotides, the CDR3 is TGTGCCAGCAGTGCCCACTCTCTCGCGTCTTTGTACTTC.

This clonotype was counted at least ten times. V is TRBV12-3 or TRBV12-4 and J is TRBJ1-5; TRBD1 might be the D (5 bases). The CDR3 is made up of 14 amino acids. Between the trimmed V and J ends, which lost 3 bases and 7 bases, there was a span of 13 bases. The CDR3 spells CASSFAGGNQPQHF. CDR3 sequence (DNA): TGTGCCAGCAGTTTCGCCGGGGGAAACCAGCCCCAGCATTTT.

This clonotype appeared many times. The V call is TRBV7-2, the J call TRBJ2-3; D uncertain. Looked up from germline, CDR1 is SGHTA and CDR2 is FQGNSA. The CDR3 sequence is 15 residues long. Trimming cost V 0 bases and J 1 base, with 8 bases left between them. The CDR3 is CASSLAVGGTDTQYF. The CDR3 DNA sequence: TGTGCCAGCAGCTTAGCGGTTGGGGGCACAGATACGCAGTATTTT.

This clonotype was detected ten times or more. This chain links TRBV4-3 with TRBJ2-2; 7 positions agree with TRBD1. From germline, CDR1 is LGHNA and CDR2 YSLEER. This CDR3 contains 15 residues. Losses at the gene ends were 2 bases for V and 5 bases for J; bases not matched to a gene: 5. The CDR3 DNA sequence: TGCGCCAGCAGCCAAAATCCACAGGGGACCGGGGAGCTGTTTTTT. Translating gives CASSQNPQGTGELFF.

This clonotype was found a few times. The J gene is TRBJ1-1, the V gene TRBV5-1; 8 bases fit TRBD1. Germline CDR1 SGHRS, CDR2 YFSETQ. Unmatched junction bases numbered 6, after V lost 2 bases and J lost 0 bases. The CDR3 runs to 16 residues. The CDR3 region is CASSFDRGGVNTEAFF. As DNA, the CDR3 is TGCGCCAGCAGCTTTGACAGGGGTGGTGTGAACACTGAAGCTTTCTTT. Using reference TRBV5-1 and TRBJ1-1 for the parts outside the CDR3, the full variable domain is KAGVTQTPRYLIKTRGQQVTLSCSPISGHRSVSWYQQTPGQGLQFLFEYFSETQRNKGNFPGRFSGRQFSNSRSEMNVSTLELGDSALYLCASSFDRGGVNTEAFFGQGTRLTVV.

This clonotype was seen only a few times. The CDR3 reads CATTLGPNPHYGYTF. The CDR3 DNA reads TGTGCCACCACCTTAGGGCCTAATCCTCACTATGGCTACACCTTC. The V gene is TRBV15, the J gene TRBJ1-2; no clear D. The CDR3 totals 15 residues. V gave up 7 bases and J gave up 3 bases, with 18 bases separating them. Germline values: CDR1 LNHNV, CDR2 YYDKDF (reference sequence).

The sample holds many counts of this clonotype. This chain connects TRBV7-9 to TRBJ1-1, with 8 positions matching TRBD1. Looked up from germline, CDR1 is SEHNR and CDR2 is FQNEAQ (reference sequence). The V segment lost 3 bases and the J segment 6 bases; nucleotides outside the gene matches: 3. This CDR3 region has 13 residues. The CDR3 region is CASSFQTGAEAFF. In nucleotides, the CDR3 is TGTGCCAGCAGCTTCCAGACAGGGGCTGAAGCTTTCTTT.

This clonotype was recorded a few times. The chain links TRBV7-3 to TRBJ2-3; TRBD2 aligns across 8 bases. V dropped 4 bases and J dropped 1; count of bases not matched to a gene: 1. Germline V gene data show CDR1 as SGHTA and CDR2 as FQGTGA. The CDR3 is 14 amino acids. CDR3 bases: TGTGCCAGCAGCTCGACTAGCGGCACAGATACGCAGTATTTT. Translation: CASSSTSGTDTQYF.

The J gene is TRBJ2-7, the V gene TRBV15; 8 nucleotides align to TRBD1. V lost 4 bases to trimming and J lost 5 bases; unmatched junction nucleotides: 10. The CDR3 is 15 amino acids. Germline V gene sequence: CDR1 LNHNV, CDR2 YYDKDF (reference sequence). In DNA form, the CDR3 reads TGTGCCACCAGCATGCCTGGACAGGGAACCAACGAGCAGTACTTC. Its translation: CATSMPGQGTNEQYF.

This clonotype was seen a few times. The V and J genes are TRBV6-6 and TRBJ1-4; 7 positions match TRBD1. V shed 9 bases, J shed 5 bases, and the junction held 6 bases outside the gene matches. Germline V lookup: CDR1 MNHNY, CDR2 SVGAGI (reference sequence). CDR3 size: 13 residues. CDR3 bases: TGTGCCAGTCAAGGGGGCCAGAATGAAAAACTGTTTTTT. This encodes CASQGGQNEKLFF.

This clonotype has a handful of counts. The chain combines TRBV3-1 with TRBJ2-5; D unresolved. CDR1 and CDR2 (germline): LGHDT, YNNKEL (reference sequence). This CDR3 contains 14 residues. Trimming removed 4 bases from V and 5 bases from J, with 14 bases in between. DNA of the CDR3: TGTGCCAGCAGCCCAGGCGGCTTGAGGGAGACCCAGTACTTC. Translated: CASSPGGLRETQYF.

The CDR3 spells CASSLIEGAGELFF. As DNA, the CDR3 is TGTGCCAGCAGCTTAATTGAGGGGGCCGGGGAGCTGTTTTTT. The rearrangement joins TRBV11-2 to TRBJ2-2, with D perhaps matching TRBD1 (6 bases). CDR1 and CDR2 (germline): SGHAT, FQNNGV. Trimming removed 2 bases at V and 6 bases at J, with 10 bases between. The CDR3 is made up of 14 amino acids.

This clonotype was seen ten or more times. The chain carries TRBV9 and TRBJ1-1, with D hard to call. CDR3 size: 13 residues. Between the trimmed V and J ends, which lost 4 bases and 2 bases, there was a span of 9 bases. The V gene's germline CDR1 is SGDLS and CDR2 YYNGEE. This chain's CDR3 is CASSPALNTEAFF. CDR3 DNA: TGTGCCAGCAGCCCGGCCCTAAACACTGAAGCTTTCTTT.

This chain links TRBV15 with TRBJ2-2, with 7 bases fitting TRBD1. CDR3 length equals 15 residues. Unmatched junction bases numbered 4, after V lost 5 bases and J lost 1 base. Germline CDR1 and CDR2: LNHNV and YYDKDF (reference sequence). This CDR3 reads CATSSRTGNTGELFF. DNA of the CDR3: TGTGCCACCAGCTCACGGACAGGGAACACCGGGGAGCTGTTTTTT.

This clonotype was counted ten times or more. The DNA for the CDR3 is TGCGCCAGCAGCTTGGAGTCCAGTCTATATGAAGCTTTCTTT. It codes for CASSLESSLYEAFF. The rearrangement links TRBV5-1 to TRBJ1-1; D gene ambiguous. Trimming left V 0 bases short and J 7 bases short, with 13 bases between. The CDR3 has 14 amino acids. CDR1 and CDR2 from the germline V gene are SGHRS and YFSETQ.

The chain links TRBV6-1 to TRBJ1-1; D uncertain. Per the germline V gene, CDR1 is MNHNS and CDR2 is SASEGT. V lost 3 bases to trimming and J lost 8 bases, with 16 bases between them. The CDR3 has 14 amino acids. This CDR3 reads CASSDGGIPSEAFF. CDR3 DNA sequence: TGTGCCAGCAGTGATGGCGGAATCCCCTCCGAAGCTTTCTTT.

This clonotype was found many times. The chain is built from TRBV7-9 and TRBJ2-7, with 8 bases matching TRBD1. The germline V gene has CDR1 SEHNR and CDR2 FQNEAQ (reference sequence). The CDR3 totals 17 residues. Trimming cost V 5 bases and J 3 bases; bases outside gene matches: 15. The chain's CDR3 is CASSPPQGAGGYYEQYF. In DNA, the CDR3 is TGTGCCAGCAGCCCCCCGCAGGGTGCAGGGGGCTACTACGAGCAGTACTTC.

This clonotype was seen only a few times. J is TRBJ2-2 and V is TRBV4-3; TRBD1 matches at 8 bases. With V trimmed by 0 bases and J by 3 bases, 15 bases remained unmatched. The CDR3 is 20 amino acids. In germline, CDR1 is LGHNA, CDR2 YSLEER. Written as DNA, the CDR3 is TGCGCCAGCAGCCAAGAAGGGCAGGGGGCGGTATTGAGTGACACCGGGGAGCTGTTTTTT. It encodes CASSQEGQGAVLSDTGELFF.

The CDR3 DNA follows: TGCAGCGTTGACGGCGGTTATGGCTATGGCTACACCTTC. Its protein product is CSVDGGYGYGYTF. J is TRBJ1-2 and V is TRBV29-1; no reliable D call. This CDR3 comprises 13 residues. V was cut by 3 bases and J by 4 bases, with 12 bases left in between. The germline V gene encodes CDR1 SQVTM and CDR2 ANQGSEA.

This clonotype came up a few times. The chain carries TRBV12-3 or TRBV12-4 and TRBJ1-1; D may be TRBD1 (5 bases). Trimming took 6 bases from V and 4 from J, leaving 18 bases between them. This CDR3 region has 15 residues. CDR3 loop: CASSPQQGWVTEAFF. As DNA, the CDR3 is TGTGCCAGCAGCCCTCAGCAGGGATGGGTCACTGAAGCTTTCTTT.

The genes are TRBV12-3 or TRBV12-4 and TRBJ1-4; D is undetermined. Trimming stripped 0 bases from V and 10 bases from J, with 9 bases between. CDR3 length: 13 residues. The DNA for the CDR3 is TGTGCCAGCAGTTTAGCTCTAGGAGGAAAACTGTTTTTT. This gives the protein CASSLALGGKLFF.